This T cell receptor (beta chain) was sequenced in a study of cytomegalovirus exposure and HLA in healthy donors. The CDR3 is 15 residues long. V lost 0 bases and J 3 bases, leaving 12 bases between the germline ends. Looked up from germline, CDR1 is SGHRS and CDR2 is YFSETQ. The PCR employed 60 Vbeta primers together with 13 Jbeta primers. Assay: immunoSEQ multiplex PCR; the TCRdb copy retains only in-frame clones and omits some. Counted here are about 140,000 clones, 61% occurring once; the ten biggest clones make up about 1.7%. This sequence was found in a male donor in good health and CMV-seronegative. The chain joins TRBV5-1 to TRBJ1-1; D is possibly TRBD1 (6 bases). Material for sequencing was PBMCs. CDR3 amino acids: CASSLVVHRDTEAFF. The CDR3 nucleotides are TGCGCCAGCAGCTTGGTAGTCCACAGGGACACTGAAGCTTTCTTT.